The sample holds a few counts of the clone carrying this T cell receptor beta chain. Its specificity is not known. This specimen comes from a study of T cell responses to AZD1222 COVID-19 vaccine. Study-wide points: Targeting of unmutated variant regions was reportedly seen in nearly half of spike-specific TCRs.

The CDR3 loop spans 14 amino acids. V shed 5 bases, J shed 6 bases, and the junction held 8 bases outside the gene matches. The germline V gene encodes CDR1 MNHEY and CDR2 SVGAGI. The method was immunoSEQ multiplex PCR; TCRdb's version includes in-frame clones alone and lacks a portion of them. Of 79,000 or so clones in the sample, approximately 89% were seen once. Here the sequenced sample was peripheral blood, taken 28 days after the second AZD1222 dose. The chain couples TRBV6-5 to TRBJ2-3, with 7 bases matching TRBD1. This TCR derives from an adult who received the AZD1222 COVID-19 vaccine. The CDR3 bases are TGTGCCAGCAGTCCAGACAGGGTATCGGATACGCAGTATTTT. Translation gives CASSPDRVSDTQYF.